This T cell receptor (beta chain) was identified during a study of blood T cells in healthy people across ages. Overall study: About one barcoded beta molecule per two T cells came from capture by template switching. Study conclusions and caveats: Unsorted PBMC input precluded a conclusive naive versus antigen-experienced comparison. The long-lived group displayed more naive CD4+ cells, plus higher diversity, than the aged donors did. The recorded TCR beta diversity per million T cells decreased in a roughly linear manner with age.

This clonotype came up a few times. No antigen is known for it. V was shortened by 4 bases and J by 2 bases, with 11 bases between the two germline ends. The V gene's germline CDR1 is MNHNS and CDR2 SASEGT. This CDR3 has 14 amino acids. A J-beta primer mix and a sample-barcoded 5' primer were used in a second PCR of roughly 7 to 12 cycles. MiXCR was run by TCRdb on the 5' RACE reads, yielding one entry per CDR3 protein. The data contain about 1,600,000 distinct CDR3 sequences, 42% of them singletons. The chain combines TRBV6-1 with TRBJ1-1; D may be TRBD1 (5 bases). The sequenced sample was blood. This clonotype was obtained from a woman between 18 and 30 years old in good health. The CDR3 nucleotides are TGTGCCAGCAGTGCGCTAGACAGCAACACTGAAGCTTTCTTT. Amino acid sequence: CASSALDSNTEAFF.